Each of the 15 T cell receptor beta chains below was sequenced from the same sample in a study of T cell repertoires in cytomegalovirus infection. Each CDR3 protein is one row after TCRdb ran MiXCR on the reads. Seen here are 700,000 to 850,000 distinct CDR3 sequences, 32% observed once, and the top ten hold around an eighth. The antigens for these receptors are not known. The sample was cultured CD8+ T cells from PBMCs, taken from culture after CMV antigen stimulation. The receptor source for this set is a human donor in good health (CMV status not recorded). Some clones in this sample may be carry-over from other donors' samples.

The rearrangement links TRBV6-2 or TRBV6-3 to TRBJ2-7, with no clear D. Trimming stripped 2 bases from V and 2 bases from J, with 10 bases between. The CDR3 runs to 14 residues. Germline assignment: CDR1 MNHEY and CDR2 SVGEGT. The CDR3 DNA is TGTGCCAGCAGTTACGGAGACGGTACCTACGAGCAGTACGTC. Translating it yields CASSYGDGTYEQYV.

A remark on this clonotype: A much larger clone sits a single nucleotide away, making a read error possible. This chain connects TRBV7-2 to TRBJ1-1; maybe TRBD1 (5 bases). The CDR3 loop spans 15 amino acids. Germline assignment: CDR1 SGHTA and CDR2 FQGNSA. The CDR3 DNA reads as TGTGTCAGCAGCTTAGCTCGGTGGGGGGGCACTGAAGCTTTCTTT. This encodes CVSSLARWGGTEAFF.

This chain joins TRBV6-6 and TRBJ2-5; D possibly matches TRBD1 or TRBD2 (5 bases each). V lost 3 bases and J 7 bases, leaving 21 bases between the germline ends. This CDR3 contains 16 residues. Germline CDR1 MNHNY, CDR2 SVGAGI (reference sequence). The CDR3 reads CASSYSPGPERRTQYF. For the CDR3, the DNA is TGTGCCAGCAGTTATTCACCGGGACCAGAGAGGAGGACCCAGTACTTC.

This clonotype was recorded at least ten times. This chain connects TRBV7-8 to TRBJ2-3; TRBD1 is a possible D gene (5 bases). Germline lookup yields CDR1 SGHVS and CDR2 FQNEAQ. The CDR3 length is 14 residues. V was cut by 8 bases and J by 1 base, with 13 bases left in between. The CDR3 spells CASLKKGGTDTQYF. The CDR3 bases are TGTGCCAGCCTTAAAAAAGGGGGCACAGATACGCAGTATTTT.

J is TRBJ1-5 and V is TRBV19, with 8 bases aligning to TRBD1. Germline V lookup: CDR1 LNHDA, CDR2 SQIVND (reference sequence). V lost 5 bases to trimming and J lost 0 bases; unmatched junction nucleotides: 6. This CDR3 has 16 amino acids. CDR3 DNA sequence: TGTGCCAGTAGTTTGGGACAGGTGTATAGCAATCAGCCCCAGCATTTT. Translating gives CASSLGQVYSNQPQHF.

This chain joins TRBV24-1 and TRBJ2-3, with TRBD2 matching over 9 bases. Germline assignment: CDR1 KGHDR and CDR2 SFDVKD. V gave up 4 bases and J gave up 0 bases; unmatched junction bases: 4. CDR3 length equals 16 residues. For the CDR3, the DNA is TGTGCCACCAGTGACCCTAGCGGGGCTAGCACAGATACGCAGTATTTT. This translates into CATSDPSGASTDTQYF.

The V call is TRBV20-1, the J call TRBJ2-7, with 7 bases aligning to TRBD1. CDR1 is DFQATT and CDR2 is SNEGSKA in the germline V gene (reference sequence). The CDR3 spans 11 residues. After removal of 6 bases from V and 9 bases from J, the junction contained 8 bases not matched to a gene. CDR3 nucleotides: TGCAGTGCCAACACAGGGGAAGGGCAGTACTTC. Its protein is CSANTGEGQYF.

This clonotype appeared many times. The rearrangement links TRBV7-8 to TRBJ2-7; TRBD1 aligns across 7 bases. The length of the CDR3 is 14 residues. V shed 1 base and J 3 bases; nucleotides not matched to a gene: 3. The germline gives CDR1 SGHVS, CDR2 FQNEAQ. CDR3 coding DNA: TGTGCCAGCAGCTTAGTAGGACAGGACTACGAGCAGTACGTC. Translated, it gives CASSLVGQDYEQYV.

About this clonotype: At one boundary the junction diverges from the germline segment, which might be a read error. The J gene is TRBJ1-5, the V gene TRBV29-1; 7 bases line up with TRBD1. This CDR3 is 12 amino acids long. Germline V gene lookup returns CDR1 SQVTM and CDR2 ANQGSEA. CDR3 in DNA: TGCAGCCGACAGGGTAGCGATCAGCCCCAGCATTTT. It codes for CSRQGSDQPQHF.

This clonotype was detected only a few times. The chain carries TRBV7-9 and TRBJ2-7; 8 nucleotides agree with TRBD2. The CDR3 sequence is 14 residues long. The V gene end was trimmed by 6 bases and the J gene end by 0 bases; junction bases not matched to a gene: 4. Germline CDR1 is SEHNR and CDR2 is FQNEAQ (reference sequence). The CDR3 protein is CASRTGLDSYEQYF. CDR3 DNA sequence: TGTGCCAGCAGAACGGGACTAGACTCCTACGAGCAGTACTTC.

The chain combines TRBV6-6 with TRBJ1-4, with 7 positions matching TRBD1. Trimming took 5 bases from V and 5 from J; bases not matched to a gene: 8. The CDR3 has 15 residues. Germline CDR1 MNHNY, CDR2 SVGAGI (reference sequence). The CDR3 DNA reads TGTGCCAGCAGTCACGTGAGGGACAGAAATGAAAAACTGTTTTTT. Its translation is CASSHVRDRNEKLFF.

CDR3: CASSEGTTIYGYTF. CDR3 coding DNA: TGTGCCAGCAGTGAAGGGACAACAATTTATGGCTACACCTTC. The chain employs TRBV25-1 and TRBJ1-2; the D gene is possibly TRBD1 (6 bases). The V end was cut by 2 bases, the J end by 5 bases, with 12 bases between. Germline V gene sequence: CDR1 MGHDK, CDR2 SYGVNS. The CDR3 extends over 14 amino acids.

The chain joins TRBV20-1 to TRBJ1-2, with D possibly matching TRBD1 (6 bases). Trimming took off 5 bases at V and 3 bases at J, with 10 bases between the two ends. The germline CDR1 and CDR2 sequences are DFQATT and SNEGSKA (reference sequence). The CDR3 is made up of 12 amino acids. The CDR3 loop reads CSASGVHYGYTF. The CDR3 region has the DNA TGCAGTGCTTCAGGGGTGCACTATGGCTACACCTTC.

This clonotype was observed a few times. This chain connects TRBV6-5 to TRBJ2-7; 8 bases match TRBD1. CDR3 length equals 15 residues. Germline lookup yields CDR1 MNHEY and CDR2 SVGAGI. Unmatched junction bases numbered 17, after V lost 5 bases and J lost 11 bases. The CDR3, as DNA: TGTGCCAGCAGTGTACAAGGACAGGGACTTGAAGCGGAGTACTTC. Residues: CASSVQGQGLEAEYF.

DNA of the CDR3: TGTGCCAGCAGCCCGGAGGGAGGGACGGTGAACACCGGGGAGCTGTTTTTT. Translating it yields CASSPEGGTVNTGELFF. The rearrangement uses TRBV13 and TRBJ2-2, with 7 bases fitting TRBD2. Germline assignment: CDR1 PRHDT and CDR2 FYEKMQ (reference sequence). Losses at the gene ends were 5 bases for V and 1 base for J; bases not matched to a gene: 10. The CDR3 is 17 residues long.